The present T cell receptor (beta chain) was sequenced within a study of control samples from healthy donors and cancer patients. Sequencing used immunoSEQ multiplex PCR; TCRdb keeps in-frame clones, though not all of them. This sample yields 95,000 to 130,000 clones, of which roughly nine tenths are seen a single time; about 1% belongs to the top ten. CDR1 is MNHNS, CDR2 SASEGT, per germline. The CDR3 consists of 14 residues. The V end was cut by 1 base, the J end by 0 bases, with 6 bases between. The rearrangement links TRBV6-1 to TRBJ1-1, with unresolved D. Sequenced input: PBMCs. This TCR derives from a woman between 50 and 59 years old with colorectal cancer. The CDR3 DNA reads TGTGCCAGCAGTGAAGAACAAATGAACACTGAAGCTTTCTTT. Amino acids: CASSEEQMNTEAFF.